Here is one T cell receptor beta chain with its context. CDR1 is SGHVS and CDR2 is FQNEAQ in the germline V gene. The CDR3 is 15 amino acids. The V and J ends lost 2 bases and 1 base respectively, with 9 bases between them. The source of the sample is a study of blood T cell repertoires in COVID-19. Looking at the study overall: Samples representing acute and convalescent COVID-19 were sourced from the United States, Italy and Spain. Sources were T cells, B-cell-depleted T cells, or PBMCs; the material itself was cDNA or gDNA.

In the original workflow: From reference gene primer amplification, estimates of nucleated cell counts were derived. Libraries were prepared by immunoSEQ multiplex PCR; TCRdb keeps only in-frame clonotypes and omits some of them. V and J calls and clone size come straight from that table; D and trimming were deduced from the DNA. Among 250,000 or so clones listed, approximately 82% were seen once. The V gene is TRBV7-8, the J gene TRBJ2-1; a weak D match, TRBD2 (6 bases). The sequenced sample was peripheral blood. The receptor was isolated from an elderly woman with acute or convalescent COVID-19. CDR3 coding DNA: TGTGCCAGCAGCTTACTAGCGTCTTCCTACAATGAGCAGTTCTTC. Its protein is CASSLLASSYNEQFF.